The 12 T cell receptor beta chains below were found in one sample sequenced in a study of CD8 T cells in ankylosing spondylitis. MiXCR, applied by TCRdb to the 5' RACE reads, yields one record per CDR3 protein. The sample carries 35,000 to 50,000 distinct CDR3 sequences, approximately 3.6% recorded once. The sequenced sample was blood, either unsorted or a sorted T cell fraction (not recorded which). The receptors stem from a female donor with ankylosing spondylitis or in good health (not recorded which).

This clonotype showed up many times. This chain joins TRBV9 and TRBJ2-5, with 11 nucleotides matching TRBD2. The V gene end was trimmed by 0 bases and the J gene end by 3 bases; junction bases not matched to a gene: 4. Germline assignment: CDR1 SGDLS and CDR2 YYNGEE. The CDR3 spans 16 residues. The CDR3 DNA is TGTGCCAGCAGCGTAGATAGCGGGGGGGCGGAAGAGACCCAGTACTTC. Translated, it gives CASSVDSGGAEETQYF.

This clonotype was counted many times. The chain has TRBV9 and TRBJ1-2; D is unclear. CDR1 and CDR2 from the germline V gene are SGDLS and YYNGEE. V was pared by 0 bases and J by 4 bases, with 10 bases between. CDR3 size: 14 residues. This CDR3 is CASSVEPGTYGYTF. For the CDR3, the DNA is TGTGCCAGCAGCGTAGAGCCTGGAACCTATGGCTACACCTTC.

Many counts were recorded for this clonotype. V and J are TRBV9 and TRBJ2-1; D unclear. This CDR3 is built from 13 residues. The ends were cut back, 0 bases at V and 9 bases at J, with 10 bases in the middle. CDR1 and CDR2 (germline): SGDLS, YYNGEE. CDR3 loop: CASSVGPGGEQFF. The CDR3 bases are TGTGCCAGCAGCGTAGGCCCTGGCGGTGAGCAGTTCTTC.

This clonotype appeared many times. The chain is built from TRBV9 and TRBJ1-1; a weak D match, TRBD1 (5 bases). The ends were cut back, 0 bases at V and 1 base at J, with 13 bases in the middle. This CDR3 is 16 amino acids long. The germline V gene has CDR1 SGDLS and CDR2 YYNGEE. The CDR3, as DNA: TGTGCCAGCAGCGTAGTAGGGGACCCCCGGAACACTGAAGCTTTCTTT. This translates into CASSVVGDPRNTEAFF.

This clonotype came up many times. The gene calls are TRBV9 and TRBJ1-5; tentatively, D is TRBD1 (6 bases). The germline gives CDR1 SGDLS, CDR2 YYNGEE. V gave up 2 bases and J gave up 6 bases, with 12 bases separating them. This CDR3 spans 14 amino acids. The CDR3 nucleotides are TGTGCCAGCAGCGTCACAGGGTCGGGTCAGCCCCAGCATTTT. Protein: CASSVTGSGQPQHF.

In its sample, this clonotype was seen many times. CDR3 bases: TGTGCCAGCAGCAGCACAGGGTCCTATGGCTACACCTTC. It encodes CASSSTGSYGYTF. The gene calls are TRBV9 and TRBJ1-2; D possibly corresponds to TRBD1 (6 bases). V lost 4 bases and J lost 4, with 11 bases in between. The CDR3 totals 13 residues. Per germline, CDR1 SGDLS and CDR2 YYNGEE.

In this sample, this clonotype turned up many times. The J gene is TRBJ1-3, the V gene TRBV9; the D gene is possibly TRBD1 (6 bases). The V gene lost 6 bases and the J gene lost 0 bases, with 19 bases spanning the gap. Germline lookup yields CDR1 SGDLS and CDR2 YYNGEE. The CDR3 length is 17 residues. CDR3 nucleotide sequence: TGTGCCAGCAACCCGACAGGTACCCTTTCCTCTGGAAACACCATATATTTT. This translates into CASNPTGTLSSGNTIYF.

By share, this clonotype ranks as medium-sized. V is TRBV9 and J is TRBJ1-1; possible D gene TRBD1, 6 bases. Germline CDR1 SGDLS, CDR2 YYNGEE. There are 14 residues in the CDR3. Trimming cost V 5 bases and J 4 bases, with 15 bases left between them. In nucleotides, the CDR3 is TGTGCCAGCAGGCCGACGGGGGGCTTCACTGAAGCTTTCTTT. It yields the protein CASRPTGGFTEAFF. The full variable domain, rest sourced from reference TRBV9 and TRBJ1-1, is DSGVTQTPKHLITATGQRVTLRCSPRSGDLSVYWYQQSLDQGLQFLIQYYNGEERAKGNILERFSAQQFPDLHSELNLSSLELGDSALYFCASRPTGGFTEAFFGQGTRLTVV.

This clonotype has a count of ten or more. The chain joins TRBV9 to TRBJ2-3; D might be TRBD1 (6 bases). In germline, CDR1 is SGDLS, CDR2 YYNGEE. V lost 0 bases to trimming and J lost 2 bases, with 7 bases between them. The CDR3 sequence is 14 residues long. In nucleotides, the CDR3 is TGTGCCAGCAGCGTAGGGGACAACACAGATACGCAGTATTTT. It yields the protein CASSVGDNTDTQYF.

Many counts were recorded for this clonotype. V is TRBV9 and J is TRBJ1-3, with unresolved D. Germline V gene data show CDR1 as SGDLS and CDR2 as YYNGEE. The V gene lost 3 bases and the J gene lost 0 bases, with 13 bases spanning the gap. This CDR3 has 16 amino acids. CDR3 DNA: TGTGCCAGCAGCGGGCTACAGAGACTCTCTGGAAACACCATATATTTT. This gives the protein CASSGLQRLSGNTIYF.

This clonotype has at least ten counts. The rearrangement joins TRBV9 to TRBJ2-1, with D perhaps TRBD1 (5 bases). V lost 4 bases and J lost 5, with 16 bases in between. The CDR3 loop spans 15 amino acids. Germline CDR1 and CDR2: SGDLS and YYNGEE. The CDR3 DNA is TGTGCCAGCAGCCCTCAGGGCCTCCCGAACAATGAGCAGTTCTTC. This sequence encodes CASSPQGLPNNEQFF.

This clonotype was recorded at least ten times. CDR3 DNA: TGTGCCAGCAGCATCACAGGGGCTGGGGCCAACGTCCTGACTTTC. It is translated as CASSITGAGANVLTF. The V gene is TRBV9, the J gene TRBJ2-6; 7 nucleotides agree with TRBD1. Germline V gene data show CDR1 as SGDLS and CDR2 as YYNGEE. The CDR3 extends over 15 amino acids. V was clipped by 4 bases and J by 2 bases; unmatched bases: 3.